This TCR beta chain derives from a study of T-cell memory formation after mild COVID-19. One entry per CDR3 protein results from TCRdb running MiXCR on the 5' RACE reads. The top ten clones hold 9.5% to 15% of a sample with about 500,000 distinct CDR3 sequences, roughly 21% of them seen once. This clonotype has only a few counts. Material for sequencing was PBMCs or a T cell subset sorted from them (not recorded which). This TCR was sampled from an adult woman who had mild COVID-19 (a few samples of this study predate the infection). Cell type and time point are not known.

As DNA, the CDR3 is TGTGCCAGCAGTTCGCGACTAGCGGCCATGTCAGACTGGCAGTTCTTC. It encodes CASSSRLAAMSDWQFF. V and J are TRBV27 and TRBJ2-1; 9 nucleotides match TRBD2. Germline V CDR1 and CDR2: MNHEY, SMNVEV (reference sequence). The length of the CDR3 is 16 residues. J was trimmed by 12 bases and V by 4 bases; bases with no gene match: 16.